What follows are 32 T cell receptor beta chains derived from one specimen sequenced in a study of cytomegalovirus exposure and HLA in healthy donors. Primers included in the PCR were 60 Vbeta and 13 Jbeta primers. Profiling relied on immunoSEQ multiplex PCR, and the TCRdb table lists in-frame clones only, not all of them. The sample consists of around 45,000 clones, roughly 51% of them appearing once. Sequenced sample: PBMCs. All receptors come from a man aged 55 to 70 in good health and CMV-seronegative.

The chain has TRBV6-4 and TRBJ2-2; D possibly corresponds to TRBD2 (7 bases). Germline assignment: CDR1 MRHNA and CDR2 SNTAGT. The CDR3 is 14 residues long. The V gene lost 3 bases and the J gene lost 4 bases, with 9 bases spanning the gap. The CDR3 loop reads CASSEGGPTGELFF. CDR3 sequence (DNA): TGTGCCAGCAGTGAGGGGGGGCCCACCGGGGAGCTGTTTTTT.

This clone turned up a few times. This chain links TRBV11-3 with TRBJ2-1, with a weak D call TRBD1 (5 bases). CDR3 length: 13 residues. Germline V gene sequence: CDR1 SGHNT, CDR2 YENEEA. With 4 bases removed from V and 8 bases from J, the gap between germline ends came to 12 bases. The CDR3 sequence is CASSSEGAYEQFF. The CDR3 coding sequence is TGTGCCAGCAGCTCCGAAGGGGCCTATGAGCAGTTCTTC.

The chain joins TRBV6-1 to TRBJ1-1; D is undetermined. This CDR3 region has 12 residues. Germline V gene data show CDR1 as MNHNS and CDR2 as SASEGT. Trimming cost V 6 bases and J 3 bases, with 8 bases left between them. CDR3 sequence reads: CASRRRDTEAFF. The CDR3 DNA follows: TGTGCCAGCAGAAGACGGGACACTGAAGCTTTCTTT.

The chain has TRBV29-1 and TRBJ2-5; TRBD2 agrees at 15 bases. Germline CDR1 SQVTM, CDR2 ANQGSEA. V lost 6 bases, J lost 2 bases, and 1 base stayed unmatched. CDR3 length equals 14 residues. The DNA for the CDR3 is TGCAGCGTGGGGACTAGCGGGGGGCAAGAGACCCAGTACTTC. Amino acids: CSVGTSGGQETQYF. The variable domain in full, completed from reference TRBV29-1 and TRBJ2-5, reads SAVISQKPSRDICQRGTSLTIQCQVDSQVTMMFWYRQQPGQSLTLIATANQGSEATYESGFVIDKFPISRPNLTFSTLTVSNMSPEDSSIYLCSVGTSGGQETQYFGPGTRLLVL.

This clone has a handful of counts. In DNA, the CDR3 is TGTGCTAGGGCAGGGGGTGGCGGAGCTTTCTTT. Encoded protein: CARAGGGGAFF. The J gene is TRBJ1-1, the V gene TRBV30; TRBD1 aligns across 7 bases. CDR1 and CDR2 from the germline V gene are GTSNPN and SVGIG (reference sequence). CDR3 length: 11 amino acids.

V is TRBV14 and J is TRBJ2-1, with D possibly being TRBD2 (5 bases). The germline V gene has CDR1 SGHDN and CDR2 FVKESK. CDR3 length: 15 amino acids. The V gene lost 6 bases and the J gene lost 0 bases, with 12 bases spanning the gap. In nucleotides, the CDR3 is TGTGCCAGCAGAGCTAGCTGGAGCTCCTACAATGAGCAGTTCTTC. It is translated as CASRASWSSYNEQFF.

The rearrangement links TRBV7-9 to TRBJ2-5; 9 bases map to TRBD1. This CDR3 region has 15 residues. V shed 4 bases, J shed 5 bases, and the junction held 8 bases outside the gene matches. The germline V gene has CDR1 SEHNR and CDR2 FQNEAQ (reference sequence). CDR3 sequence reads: CASSYRQGERETQYF. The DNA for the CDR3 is TGTGCCAGCAGCTATAGACAGGGGGAACGGGAGACCCAGTACTTC.

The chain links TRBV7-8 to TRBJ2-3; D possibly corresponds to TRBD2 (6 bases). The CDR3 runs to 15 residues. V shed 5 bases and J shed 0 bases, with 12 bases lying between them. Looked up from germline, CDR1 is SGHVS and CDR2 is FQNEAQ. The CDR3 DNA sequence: TGTGCCAGCAGCCGGAGACTAGTTAGCACAGATACGCAGTATTTT. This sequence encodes CASSRRLVSTDTQYF.

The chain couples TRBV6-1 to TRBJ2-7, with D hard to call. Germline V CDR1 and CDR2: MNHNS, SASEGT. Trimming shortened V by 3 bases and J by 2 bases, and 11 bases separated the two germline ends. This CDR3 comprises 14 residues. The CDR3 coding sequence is TGTGCCAGCAGTGAGGCAGGCCTTACCTACGAGCAGTACTTC. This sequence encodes CASSEAGLTYEQYF.

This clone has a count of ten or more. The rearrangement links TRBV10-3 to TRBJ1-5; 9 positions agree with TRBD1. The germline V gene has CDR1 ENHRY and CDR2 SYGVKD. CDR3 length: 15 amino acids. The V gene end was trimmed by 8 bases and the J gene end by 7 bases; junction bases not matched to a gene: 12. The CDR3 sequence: CAIRPGTGREQPQHF. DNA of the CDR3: TGTGCCATCCGGCCCGGGACAGGGAGAGAACAGCCCCAGCATTTT.

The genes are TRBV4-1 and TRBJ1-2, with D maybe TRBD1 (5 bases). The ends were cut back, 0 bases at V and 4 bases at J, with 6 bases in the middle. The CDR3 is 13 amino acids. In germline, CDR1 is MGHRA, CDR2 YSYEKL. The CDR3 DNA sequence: TGCGCCAGCAGCCAAGAAACAGGCTATGGCTACACCTTC. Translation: CASSQETGYGYTF.

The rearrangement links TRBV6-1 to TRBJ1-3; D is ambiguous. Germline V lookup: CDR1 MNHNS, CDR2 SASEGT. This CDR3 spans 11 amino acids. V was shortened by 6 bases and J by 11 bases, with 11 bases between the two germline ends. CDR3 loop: CASRARPAIYF. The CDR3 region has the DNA TGTGCCAGCAGGGCGAGGCCTGCCATATATTTT.

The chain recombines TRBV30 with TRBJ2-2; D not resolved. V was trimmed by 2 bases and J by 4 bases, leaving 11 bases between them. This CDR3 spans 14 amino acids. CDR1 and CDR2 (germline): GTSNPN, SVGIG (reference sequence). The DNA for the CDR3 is TGTGCCTGGAGTATGACTTCTGTCACCGGGGAGCTGTTTTTT. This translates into CAWSMTSVTGELFF.

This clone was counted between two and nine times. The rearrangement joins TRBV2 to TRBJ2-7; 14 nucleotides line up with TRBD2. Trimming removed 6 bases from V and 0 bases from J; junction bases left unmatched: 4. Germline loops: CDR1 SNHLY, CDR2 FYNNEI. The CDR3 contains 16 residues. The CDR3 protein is CASSRGLAGGSYEQYF. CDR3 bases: TGTGCCAGCAGCCGAGGACTAGCGGGAGGCTCCTACGAGCAGTACTTC.

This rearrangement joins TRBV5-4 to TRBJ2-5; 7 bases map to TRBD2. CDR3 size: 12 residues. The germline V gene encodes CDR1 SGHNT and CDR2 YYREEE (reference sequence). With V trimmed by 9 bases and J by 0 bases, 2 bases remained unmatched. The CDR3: CATGRNQETQYF. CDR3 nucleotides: TGTGCCACCGGGAGGAACCAAGAGACCCAGTACTTC.

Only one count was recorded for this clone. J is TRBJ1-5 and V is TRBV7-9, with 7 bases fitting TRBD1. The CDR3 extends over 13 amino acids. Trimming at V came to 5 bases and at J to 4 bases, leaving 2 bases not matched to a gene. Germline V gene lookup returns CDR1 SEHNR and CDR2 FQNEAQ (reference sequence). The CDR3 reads CASSPTGNQPQHF. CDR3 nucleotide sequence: TGTGCCAGCAGCCCGACAGGGAATCAGCCCCAGCATTTT.

CDR3 DNA sequence: TGTGCCAGCGGGCTGAGCGGGTTCTATGGCTACACCTTC. It specifies CASGLSGFYGYTF. The chain carries TRBV7-2 and TRBJ1-2; no definite D call. This CDR3 has 13 residues. V lost 8 bases to trimming and J lost 4 bases, with 14 bases between them. Germline V gene lookup returns CDR1 SGHTA and CDR2 FQGNSA.

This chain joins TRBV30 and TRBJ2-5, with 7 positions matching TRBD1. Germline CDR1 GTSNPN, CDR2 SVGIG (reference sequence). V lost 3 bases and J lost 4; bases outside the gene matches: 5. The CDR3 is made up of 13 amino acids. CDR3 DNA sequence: TGTGCCTGGAGCGCGACAGGGCCAGAGACCCAGTACTTC. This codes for CAWSATGPETQYF.

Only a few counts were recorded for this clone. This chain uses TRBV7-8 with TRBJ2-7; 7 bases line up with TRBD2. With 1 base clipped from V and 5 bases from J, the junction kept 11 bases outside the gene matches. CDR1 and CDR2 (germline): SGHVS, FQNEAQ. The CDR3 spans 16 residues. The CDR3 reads CASSLEVWREFHEQYF. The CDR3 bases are TGTGCCAGCAGCTTAGAGGTTTGGCGGGAGTTCCACGAGCAGTACTTC.

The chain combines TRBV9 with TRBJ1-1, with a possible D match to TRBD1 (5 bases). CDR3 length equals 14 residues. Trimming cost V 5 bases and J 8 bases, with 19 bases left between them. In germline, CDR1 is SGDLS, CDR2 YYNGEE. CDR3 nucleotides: TGTGCCAGCAGGGCGAATGTGGGGGGTGGAGAAGCTTTCTTT. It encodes CASRANVGGGEAFF.

The CDR3 DNA reads TGTGCCAGCAGATGGGGACAGCAGAACACTGAAGCTTTCTTT. Translating it yields CASRWGQQNTEAFF. The genes are TRBV5-5 and TRBJ1-1; 7 bases map to TRBD1. V was pared by 5 bases and J by 1 base, with 5 bases of the junction left unmatched. The V gene's germline CDR1 is SGHKS and CDR2 YYEKEE (reference sequence). The CDR3 is made up of 14 amino acids.

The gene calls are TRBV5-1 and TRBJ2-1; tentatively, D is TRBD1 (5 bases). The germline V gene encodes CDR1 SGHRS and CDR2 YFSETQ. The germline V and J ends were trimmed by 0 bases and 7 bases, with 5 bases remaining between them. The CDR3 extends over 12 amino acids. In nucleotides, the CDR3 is TGCGCCAGCAGCTTGGACAGGAATGAGCAGTTCTTC. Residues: CASSLDRNEQFF.

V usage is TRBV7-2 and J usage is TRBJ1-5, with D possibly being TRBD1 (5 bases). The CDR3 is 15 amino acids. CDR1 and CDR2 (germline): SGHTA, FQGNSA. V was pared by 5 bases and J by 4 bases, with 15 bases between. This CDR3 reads CASSPTVQINQPQHF. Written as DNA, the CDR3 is TGTGCCAGCAGCCCGACAGTGCAGATAAATCAGCCCCAGCATTTT.

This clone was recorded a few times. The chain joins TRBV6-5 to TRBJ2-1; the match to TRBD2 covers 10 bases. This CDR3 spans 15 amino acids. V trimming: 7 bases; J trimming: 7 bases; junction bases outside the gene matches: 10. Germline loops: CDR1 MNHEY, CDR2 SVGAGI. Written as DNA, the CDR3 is TGTGCCAGCAAGAGAGCGGGAGGGCCGGGAAATGAGCAGTTCTTC. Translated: CASKRAGGPGNEQFF.

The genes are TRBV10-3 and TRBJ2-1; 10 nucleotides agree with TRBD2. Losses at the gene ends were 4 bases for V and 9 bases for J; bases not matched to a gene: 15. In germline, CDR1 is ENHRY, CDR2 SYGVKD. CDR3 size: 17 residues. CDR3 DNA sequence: TGTGCCATCAGTGGGGGCTTAGCGGGAGGCCTGTCCCCTGAGCAGTTCTTC. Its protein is CAISGGLAGGLSPEQFF.

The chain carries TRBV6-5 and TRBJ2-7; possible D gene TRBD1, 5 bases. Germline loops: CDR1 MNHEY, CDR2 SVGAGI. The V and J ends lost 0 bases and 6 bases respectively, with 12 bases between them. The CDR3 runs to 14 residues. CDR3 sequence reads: CASSYSNDRGEQYF. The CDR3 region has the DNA TGTGCCAGCAGTTACTCGAATGATAGGGGCGAGCAGTACTTC.

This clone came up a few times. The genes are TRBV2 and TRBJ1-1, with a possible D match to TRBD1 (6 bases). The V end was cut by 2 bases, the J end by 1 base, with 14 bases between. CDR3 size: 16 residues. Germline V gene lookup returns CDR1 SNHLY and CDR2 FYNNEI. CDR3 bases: TGTGCCAGCAGTGAAAAGGTACAGGGTCCGAACACTGAAGCTTTCTTT. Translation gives CASSEKVQGPNTEAFF.

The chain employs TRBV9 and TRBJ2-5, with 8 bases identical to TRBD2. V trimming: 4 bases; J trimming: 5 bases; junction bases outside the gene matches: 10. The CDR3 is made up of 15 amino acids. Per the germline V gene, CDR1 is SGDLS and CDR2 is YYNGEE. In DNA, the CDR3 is TGTGCCAGCAGCTTCGAAGGGACTAGGGGCGAGACCCAGTACTTC. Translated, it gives CASSFEGTRGETQYF.

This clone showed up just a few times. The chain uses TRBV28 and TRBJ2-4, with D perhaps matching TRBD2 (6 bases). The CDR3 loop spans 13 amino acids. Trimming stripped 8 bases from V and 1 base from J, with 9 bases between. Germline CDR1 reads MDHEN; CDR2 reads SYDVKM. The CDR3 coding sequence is TGTGCCAGCTCGGGGGAGGCCAAAAACATTCAGTACTTC. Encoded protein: CASSGEAKNIQYF. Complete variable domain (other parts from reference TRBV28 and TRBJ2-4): DVKVTQSSRYLVKRTGEKVFLECVQDMDHENMFWYRQDPGLGLRLIYFSYDVKMKEKGDIPEGYSVSREKKERFSLILESASTNQTSMYLCASSGEAKNIQYFGAGTRLSVL.

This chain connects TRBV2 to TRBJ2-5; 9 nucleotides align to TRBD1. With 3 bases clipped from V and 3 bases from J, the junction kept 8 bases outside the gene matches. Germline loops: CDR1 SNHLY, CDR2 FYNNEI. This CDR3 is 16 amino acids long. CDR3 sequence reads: CASSEDRGGSKETQYF. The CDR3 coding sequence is TGTGCCAGCAGTGAGGACAGGGGTGGATCGAAAGAGACCCAGTACTTC.

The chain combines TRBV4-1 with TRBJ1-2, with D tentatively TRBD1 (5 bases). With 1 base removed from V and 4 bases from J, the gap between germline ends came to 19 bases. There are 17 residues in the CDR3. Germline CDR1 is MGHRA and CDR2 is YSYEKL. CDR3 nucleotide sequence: TGCGCCAGCAGCCAAGGACCCGTAGGGGAAAACGGCTATGGCTACACCTTC. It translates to CASSQGPVGENGYGYTF.

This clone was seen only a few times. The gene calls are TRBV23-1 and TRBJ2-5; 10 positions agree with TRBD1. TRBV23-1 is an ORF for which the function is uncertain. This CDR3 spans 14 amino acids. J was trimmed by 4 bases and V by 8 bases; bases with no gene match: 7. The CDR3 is CASLSTGGLETQYF. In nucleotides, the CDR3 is TGCGCCAGCCTTTCGACAGGGGGCCTAGAGACCCAGTACTTC.